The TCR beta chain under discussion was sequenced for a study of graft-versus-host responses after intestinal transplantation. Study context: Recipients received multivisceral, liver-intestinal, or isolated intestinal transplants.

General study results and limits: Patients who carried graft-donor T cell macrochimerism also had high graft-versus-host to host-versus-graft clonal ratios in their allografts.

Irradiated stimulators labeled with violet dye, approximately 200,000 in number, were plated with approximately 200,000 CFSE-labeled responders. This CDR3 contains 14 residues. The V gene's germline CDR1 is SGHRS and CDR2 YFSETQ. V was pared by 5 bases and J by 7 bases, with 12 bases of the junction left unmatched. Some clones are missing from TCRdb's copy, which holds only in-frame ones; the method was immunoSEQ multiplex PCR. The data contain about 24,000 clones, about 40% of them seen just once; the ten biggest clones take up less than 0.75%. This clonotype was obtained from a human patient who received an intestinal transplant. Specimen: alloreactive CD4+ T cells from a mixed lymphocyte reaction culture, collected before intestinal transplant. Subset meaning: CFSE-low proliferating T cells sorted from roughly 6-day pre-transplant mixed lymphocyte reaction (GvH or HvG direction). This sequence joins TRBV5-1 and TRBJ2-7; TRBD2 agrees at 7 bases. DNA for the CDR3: TGCGCCAGCAGTACAGGACTAGTGCTCTTTGAGCAGTACTTC. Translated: CASSTGLVLFEQYF.